These 9 T cell receptor beta chains were sequenced from one sample in a study of response to subunit inactivated influenza vaccine. TCRdb used MiXCR to reprocess the RT-PCR reads, holding one entry per CDR3 protein. The table lists approximately 490,000 distinct CDR3 sequences, around 7.9% of them singletons. Here the sequenced sample was PBMCs from blood, taken around 25 months after vaccination. These receptors were obtained from a man aged 45 to 70 who received an inactivated influenza vaccine.

This chain links TRBV5-1 with TRBJ1-1; the match to TRBD1 covers 9 bases. Looked up from germline, CDR1 is SGHRS and CDR2 is YFSETQ. J gave up 3 bases and V 6 bases, and 6 bases lay outside the gene matches. This CDR3 comprises 14 residues. CDR3 amino acids: CASTLQGAYTEAFF. The CDR3 DNA reads as TGCGCCAGCACCTTACAGGGGGCGTACACTGAAGCTTTCTTT. The variable domain in full, completed from reference TRBV5-1 and TRBJ1-1, reads KAGVTQTPRYLIKTRGQQVTLSCSPISGHRSVSWYQQTPGQGLQFLFEYFSETQRNKGNFPGRFSGRQFSNSRSEMNVSTLELGDSALYLCASTLQGAYTEAFFGQGTRLTVV.

V is TRBV7-2 and J is TRBJ2-7, with 7 bases identical to TRBD2. The V and J ends lost 3 bases and 6 bases, in that order; junction bases with no gene match: 8. CDR3 length equals 14 residues. Germline CDR1 is SGHTA and CDR2 is FQGNSA. CDR3 loop: CASSFGGSRGEQYF. CDR3 coding DNA: TGTGCCAGCAGCTTCGGCGGGAGTAGGGGCGAGCAGTACTTC.

This clonotype was detected a few times. The chain joins TRBV6-2 or TRBV6-3 to TRBJ2-5, with 8 bases identical to TRBD2. CDR1 and CDR2 from the germline V gene are MNHEY and SVGEGT. The CDR3 runs to 15 residues. The ends lost 5 bases at V and 4 bases at J; junction bases unmatched: 9. The CDR3 sequence is CASSTLAGLTETQYF. As DNA, the CDR3 is TGTGCCAGCAGTACCCTAGCGGGTTTGACAGAGACCCAGTACTTC.

This clonotype was seen many times. The chain links TRBV11-2 to TRBJ1-5; D is unresolved. Trimming pared 5 bases from V and 4 bases from J, leaving 9 bases between. The CDR3 contains 13 residues. The germline gives CDR1 SGHAT, CDR2 FQNNGV. CDR3 residues: CASSPRPNQPQHF. The CDR3 nucleotides read TGTGCCAGCAGCCCTAGACCTAATCAGCCCCAGCATTTT. The full variable domain, its missing parts supplied by reference TRBV11-2 and TRBJ1-5, is EAGVAQSPRYKIIEKRQSVAFWCNPISGHATLYWYQQILGQGPKLLIQFQNNGVVDDSQLPKDRFSAERLKGVDSTLKIQPAKLEDSAVYLCASSPRPNQPQHFGDGTRLSIL.

To note about this clonotype: A read error may be the cause here, since a much bigger clone is one base away. This CDR3 is CASSDLGLLDSYNEQFF. Here the CDR3 DNA reads TGTGCCAGCAGTGACCTGGGCCTCCTGGACAGCTACAATGAGCAGTTCTTC. The chain links TRBV25-1 to TRBJ2-1, with D perhaps matching TRBD1 (6 bases). Germline loops: CDR1 MGHDK, CDR2 SYGVNS. The CDR3 extends over 17 amino acids. V was shortened by 3 bases and J by 3 bases, with 18 bases between the two germline ends.

This clonotype has a handful of counts. The chain combines TRBV7-2 with TRBJ1-5, with TRBD1 identical over 10 bases. CDR1 is SGHTA and CDR2 is FQGNSA in the germline V gene. The CDR3 totals 16 residues. Trimming took 5 bases from V and 4 from J; bases not matched to a gene: 8. CDR3 sequence: CASSQMGGQGNQPQHF. Here the CDR3 DNA reads TGTGCCAGCAGCCAAATGGGGGGACAGGGGAATCAGCCCCAGCATTTT.

At least ten counts were recorded for this clonotype. The CDR3 DNA reads TGTGCCAGCTCATTCATCCGGGACAGGTCTAGCACAGATACGCAGTATTTT. Protein: CASSFIRDRSSTDTQYF. This chain links TRBV18 with TRBJ2-3; TRBD1 matches 8 bases. V was clipped by 5 bases and J by 0 bases; unmatched bases: 10. This CDR3 has 17 amino acids. Germline CDR1 reads KGHSH; CDR2 reads LQKENI.

This clonotype occurred a few times. The chain has TRBV7-8 and TRBJ2-3; 11 bases map to TRBD2. The CDR3 consists of 17 residues. J lost 7 bases, V lost 4 bases, and 13 bases had no gene match. From germline, CDR1 is SGHVS and CDR2 FQNEAQ. CDR3 in DNA: TGTGCCAGCAGCTCCGGGGTAGCGGGAGGGACTTTAAATACGCAGTATTTT. It codes for CASSSGVAGGTLNTQYF.

This clonotype was counted a few times. This chain connects TRBV7-2 to TRBJ2-5, with D possibly called TRBD1 or TRBD2 (5 bases each). Trimming removed 5 bases at V and 5 bases at J, with 15 bases between. The CDR3 spans 14 residues. Per germline, CDR1 SGHTA and CDR2 FQGNSA. The CDR3 is CASSATGSGETQYF. The CDR3 nucleotides read TGTGCCAGCAGCGCTACAGGCTCGGGGGAGACCCAGTACTTC.